This T cell receptor beta chain was recorded in a study of T cell responses to AZD1222 COVID-19 vaccine. Sequenced by immunoSEQ multiplex PCR; TCRdb stores in-frame clones only, minus some. The sample lists approximately 150,000 clones, roughly 86% occurring once. Broader study findings: Repertoires were obtained only post-peak T cell response. The study reported that nearly half of spike-specific TCRs target unmutated variant regions.

CDR3 length equals 17 residues. V lost 0 bases to trimming and J lost 2 bases, with 14 bases between them. Germline V gives CDR1 ENHRY, CDR2 SYGVKD. Remarks on this clone: Its target is not known.

The TCR was taken from an adult who received the MenACWY meningococcal vaccine as a control. V and J are TRBV10-3 and TRBJ1-3; D unresolved. The specimen comprised peripheral blood, sampled 28 days after the second dose of the MenACWY control vaccine. The CDR3 here is CAISESRTSVTGNTIYF. CDR3 nucleotides: TGTGCCATCAGTGAGTCCAGGACTTCGGTTACTGGAAACACCATATATTTT.